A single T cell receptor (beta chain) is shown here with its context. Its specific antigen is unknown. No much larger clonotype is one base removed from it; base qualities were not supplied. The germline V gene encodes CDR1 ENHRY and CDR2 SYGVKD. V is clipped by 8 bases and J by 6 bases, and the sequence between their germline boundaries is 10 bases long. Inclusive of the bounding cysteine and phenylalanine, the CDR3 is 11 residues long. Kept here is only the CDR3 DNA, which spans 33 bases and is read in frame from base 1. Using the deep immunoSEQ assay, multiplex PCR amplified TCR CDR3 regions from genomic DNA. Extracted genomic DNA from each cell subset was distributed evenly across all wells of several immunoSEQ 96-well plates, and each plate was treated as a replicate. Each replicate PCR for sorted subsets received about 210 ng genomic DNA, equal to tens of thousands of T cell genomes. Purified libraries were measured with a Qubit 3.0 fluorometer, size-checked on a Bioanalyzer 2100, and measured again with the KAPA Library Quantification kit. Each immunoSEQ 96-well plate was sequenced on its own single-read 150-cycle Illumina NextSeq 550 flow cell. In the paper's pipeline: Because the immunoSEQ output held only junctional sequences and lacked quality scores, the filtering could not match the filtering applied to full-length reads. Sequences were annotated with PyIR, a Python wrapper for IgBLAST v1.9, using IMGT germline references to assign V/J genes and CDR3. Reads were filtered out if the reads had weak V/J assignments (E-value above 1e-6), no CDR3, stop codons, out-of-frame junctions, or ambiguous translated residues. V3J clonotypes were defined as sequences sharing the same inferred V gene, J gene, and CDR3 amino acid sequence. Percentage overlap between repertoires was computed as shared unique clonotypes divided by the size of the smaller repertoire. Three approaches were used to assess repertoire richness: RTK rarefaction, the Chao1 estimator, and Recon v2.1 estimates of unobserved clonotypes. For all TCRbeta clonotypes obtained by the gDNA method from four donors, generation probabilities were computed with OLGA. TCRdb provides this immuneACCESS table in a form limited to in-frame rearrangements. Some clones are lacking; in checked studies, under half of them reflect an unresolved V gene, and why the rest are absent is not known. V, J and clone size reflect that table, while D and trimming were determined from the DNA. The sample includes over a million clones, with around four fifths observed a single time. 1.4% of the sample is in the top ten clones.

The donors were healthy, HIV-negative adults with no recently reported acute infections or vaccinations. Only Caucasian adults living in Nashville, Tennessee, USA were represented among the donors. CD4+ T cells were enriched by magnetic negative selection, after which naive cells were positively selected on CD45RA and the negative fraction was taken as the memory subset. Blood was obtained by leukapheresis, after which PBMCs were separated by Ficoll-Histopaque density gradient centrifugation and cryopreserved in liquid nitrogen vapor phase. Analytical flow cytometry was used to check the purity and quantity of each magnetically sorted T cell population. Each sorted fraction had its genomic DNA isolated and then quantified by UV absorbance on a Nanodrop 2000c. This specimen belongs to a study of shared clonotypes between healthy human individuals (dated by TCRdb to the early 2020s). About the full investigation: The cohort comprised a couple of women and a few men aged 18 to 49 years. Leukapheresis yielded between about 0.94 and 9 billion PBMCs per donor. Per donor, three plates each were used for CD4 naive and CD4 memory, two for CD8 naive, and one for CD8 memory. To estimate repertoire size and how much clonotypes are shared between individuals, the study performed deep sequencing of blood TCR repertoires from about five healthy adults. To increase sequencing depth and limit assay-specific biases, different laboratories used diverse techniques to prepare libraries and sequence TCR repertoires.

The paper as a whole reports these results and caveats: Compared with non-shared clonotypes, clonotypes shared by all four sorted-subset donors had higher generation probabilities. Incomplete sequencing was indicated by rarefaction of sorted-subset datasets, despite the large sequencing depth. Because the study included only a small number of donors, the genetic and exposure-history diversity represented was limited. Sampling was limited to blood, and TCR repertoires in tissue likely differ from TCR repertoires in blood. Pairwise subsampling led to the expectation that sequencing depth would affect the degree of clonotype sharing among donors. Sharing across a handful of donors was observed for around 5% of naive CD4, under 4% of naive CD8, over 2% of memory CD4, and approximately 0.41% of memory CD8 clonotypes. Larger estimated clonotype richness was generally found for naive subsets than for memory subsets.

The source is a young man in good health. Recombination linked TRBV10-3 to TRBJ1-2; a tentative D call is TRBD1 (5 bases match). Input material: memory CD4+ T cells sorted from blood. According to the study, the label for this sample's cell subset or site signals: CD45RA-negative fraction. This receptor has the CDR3 CAIGGTDGYTF. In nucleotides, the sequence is TGTGCCATCGGGGGGACCGATGGCTACACCTTC.